This T cell receptor (beta chain) was sequenced during a study of CD8+ T cells in alopecia areata. The CDR3 is 12 amino acids. The V gene's germline CDR1 is GTSNPN and CDR2 SVGIG (reference sequence). V gave up 3 bases and J gave up 5 bases, with 10 bases separating them. Treatment indicated: oral pan-JAK inhibitor, 5-10 mg twice daily. Individuals with alopecia areata gave both lesional scalp punch biopsies and peripheral blood for collection. Points on this clone: Its antigen is undetermined.

Study observations and caveats: Scalp repertoires also include resident alphabeta T cells from normal skin. Tofacitinib did not eliminate many expanded lesional clones from scalp or blood.

RNA extraction and reverse transcription yielded cDNA as sequencing template. This table comes from immunoSEQ multiplex PCR, and its TCRdb copy is limited to in-frame clones, with some not included. The sample lists some 120,000 clones; over 60% were seen once. The material was CD4+ T cells sorted from blood, obtained at week 4, from a patient treated with tofacitinib. This clonotype originated in a human donor with alopecia areata. The genes are TRBV30 and TRBJ2-5; tentatively, D is TRBD1 (5 bases). The CDR3 sequence: CAWRYDSETQYF. CDR3 nucleotides: TGTGCCTGGAGGTATGACAGTGAGACCCAGTACTTC.